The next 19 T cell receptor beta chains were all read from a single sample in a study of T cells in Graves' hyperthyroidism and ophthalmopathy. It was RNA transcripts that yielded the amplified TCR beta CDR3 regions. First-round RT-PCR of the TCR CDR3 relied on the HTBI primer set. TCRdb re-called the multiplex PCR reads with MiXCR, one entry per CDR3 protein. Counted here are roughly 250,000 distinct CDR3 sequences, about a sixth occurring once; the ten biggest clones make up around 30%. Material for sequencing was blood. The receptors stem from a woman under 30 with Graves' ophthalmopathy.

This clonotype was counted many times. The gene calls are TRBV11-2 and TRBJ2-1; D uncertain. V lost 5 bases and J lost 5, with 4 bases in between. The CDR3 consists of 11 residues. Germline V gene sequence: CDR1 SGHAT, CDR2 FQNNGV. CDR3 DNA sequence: TGTGCCAGCAGCAAGAACAATGAGCAGTTCTTC. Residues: CASSKNNEQFF.

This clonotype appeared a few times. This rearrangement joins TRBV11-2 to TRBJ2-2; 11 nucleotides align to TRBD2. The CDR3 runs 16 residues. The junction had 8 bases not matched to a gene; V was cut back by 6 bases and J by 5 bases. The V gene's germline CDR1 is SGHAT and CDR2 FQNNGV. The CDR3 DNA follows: TGTGCCAGCAGTAGGACTAGCGGGCGCCCGACCGGGGAGCTGTTTTTT. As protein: CASSRTSGRPTGELFF.

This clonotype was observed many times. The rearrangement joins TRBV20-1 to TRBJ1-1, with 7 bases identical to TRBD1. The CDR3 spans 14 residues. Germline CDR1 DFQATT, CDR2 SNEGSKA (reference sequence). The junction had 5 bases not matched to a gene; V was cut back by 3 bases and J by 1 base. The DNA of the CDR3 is TGCAGTGCTAGTGAGGGGGCTGAGAACACTGAAGCTTTCTTT. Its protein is CSASEGAENTEAFF.

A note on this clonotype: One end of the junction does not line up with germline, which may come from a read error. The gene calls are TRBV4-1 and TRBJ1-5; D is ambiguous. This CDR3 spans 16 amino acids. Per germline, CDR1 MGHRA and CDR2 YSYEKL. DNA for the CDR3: TGCGCCAGCAGCAAAGACTCCGGGGAACGCAATCAGCCCCAGCATTTT. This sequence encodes CASSKDSGERNQPQHF.

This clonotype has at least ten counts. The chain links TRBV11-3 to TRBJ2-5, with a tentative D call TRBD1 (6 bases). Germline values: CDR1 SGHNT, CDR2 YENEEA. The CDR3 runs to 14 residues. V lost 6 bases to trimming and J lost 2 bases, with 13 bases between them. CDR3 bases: TGTGCCAGCAGGCCCTTAAGGGGGCAAGAGACCCAGTACTTC. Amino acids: CASRPLRGQETQYF.

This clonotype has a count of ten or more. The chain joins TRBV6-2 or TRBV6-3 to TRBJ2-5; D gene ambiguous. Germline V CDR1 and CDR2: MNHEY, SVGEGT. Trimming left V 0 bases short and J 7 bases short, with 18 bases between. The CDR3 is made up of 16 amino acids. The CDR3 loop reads CASSYSADEVFGTQYF. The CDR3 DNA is TGTGCCAGCAGTTACTCGGCAGACGAGGTTTTCGGGACCCAGTACTTC.

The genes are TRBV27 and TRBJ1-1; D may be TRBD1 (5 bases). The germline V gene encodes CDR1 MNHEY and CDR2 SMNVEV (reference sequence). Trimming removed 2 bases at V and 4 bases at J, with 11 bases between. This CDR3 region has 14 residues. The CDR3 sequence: CASSLGAVGTEAFF. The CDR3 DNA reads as TGTGCCAGCAGTTTAGGGGCGGTCGGCACTGAAGCTTTCTTT.

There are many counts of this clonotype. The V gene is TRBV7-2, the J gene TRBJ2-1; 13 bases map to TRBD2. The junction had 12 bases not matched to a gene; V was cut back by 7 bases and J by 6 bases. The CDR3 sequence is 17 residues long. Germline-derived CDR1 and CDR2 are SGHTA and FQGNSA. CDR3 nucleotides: TGTGCCAGCACCCTTCAGACACGGACTAGCGGGAGCAATGAGCAGTTCTTC. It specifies CASTLQTRTSGSNEQFF.

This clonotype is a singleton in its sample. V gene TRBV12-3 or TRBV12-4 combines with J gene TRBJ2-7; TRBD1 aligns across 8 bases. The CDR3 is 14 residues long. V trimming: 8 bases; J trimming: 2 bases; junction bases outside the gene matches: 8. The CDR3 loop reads CASGRTGTPYEQYF. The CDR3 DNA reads TGTGCCAGCGGGCGGACAGGGACCCCCTACGAGCAGTACTTC.

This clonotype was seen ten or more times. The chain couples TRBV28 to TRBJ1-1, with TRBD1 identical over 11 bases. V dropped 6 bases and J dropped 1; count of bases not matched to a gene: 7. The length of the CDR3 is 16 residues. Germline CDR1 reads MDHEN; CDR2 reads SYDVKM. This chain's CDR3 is CASRGGTGGTNTEAFF. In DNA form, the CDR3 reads TGTGCCAGCAGAGGAGGGACAGGGGGGACGAACACTGAAGCTTTCTTT.

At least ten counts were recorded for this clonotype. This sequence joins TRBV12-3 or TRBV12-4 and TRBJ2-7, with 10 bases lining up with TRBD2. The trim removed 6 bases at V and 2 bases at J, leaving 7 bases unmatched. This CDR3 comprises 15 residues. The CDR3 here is CASSLSGRAAYEQYF. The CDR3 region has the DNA TGTGCCAGCAGCCTAAGCGGGAGGGCCGCCTACGAGCAGTACTTC.

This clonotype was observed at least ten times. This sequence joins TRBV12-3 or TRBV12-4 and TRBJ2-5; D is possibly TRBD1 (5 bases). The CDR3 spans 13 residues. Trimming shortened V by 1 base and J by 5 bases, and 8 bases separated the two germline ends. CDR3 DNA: TGTGCCAGCAGTTTAGTGGGGCTTGAGACCCAGTACTTC. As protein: CASSLVGLETQYF.

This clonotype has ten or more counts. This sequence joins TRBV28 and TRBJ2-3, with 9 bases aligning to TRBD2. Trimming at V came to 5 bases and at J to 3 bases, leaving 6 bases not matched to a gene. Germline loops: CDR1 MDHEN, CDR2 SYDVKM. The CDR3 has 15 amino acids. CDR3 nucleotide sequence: TGTGCCAGCAGTGAGCTAGCGGGAATGACAGATACGCAGTATTTT. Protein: CASSELAGMTDTQYF.

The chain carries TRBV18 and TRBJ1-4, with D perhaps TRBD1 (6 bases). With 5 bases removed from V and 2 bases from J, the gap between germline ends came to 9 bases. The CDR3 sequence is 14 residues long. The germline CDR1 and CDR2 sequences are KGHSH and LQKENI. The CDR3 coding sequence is TGTGCCAGCTCAACAGGGTTCACTAATGAAAAACTGTTTTTT. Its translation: CASSTGFTNEKLFF.

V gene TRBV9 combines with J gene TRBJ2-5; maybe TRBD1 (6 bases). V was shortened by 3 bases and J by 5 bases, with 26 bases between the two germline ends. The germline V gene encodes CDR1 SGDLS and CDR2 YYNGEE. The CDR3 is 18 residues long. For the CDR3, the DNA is TGTGCCAGCAGCGAGAGCTTAAAGATTGGACAGCAAAGGGAGACCCAGTACTTC. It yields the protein CASSESLKIGQQRETQYF.

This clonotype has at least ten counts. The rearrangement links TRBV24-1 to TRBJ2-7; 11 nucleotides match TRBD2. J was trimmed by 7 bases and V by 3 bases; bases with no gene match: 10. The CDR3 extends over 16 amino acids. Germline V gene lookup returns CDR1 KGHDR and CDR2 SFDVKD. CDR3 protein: CATSDPGTSGALEQYF. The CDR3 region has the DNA TGTGCCACCAGTGATCCCGGGACTAGCGGAGCCTTGGAGCAGTACTTC.

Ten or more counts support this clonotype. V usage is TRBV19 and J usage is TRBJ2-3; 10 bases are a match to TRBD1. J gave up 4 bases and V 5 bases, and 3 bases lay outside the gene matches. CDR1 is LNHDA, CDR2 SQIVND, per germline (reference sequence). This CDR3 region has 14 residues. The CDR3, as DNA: TGTGCCAGTAGTTGGACAGGGGGATCAGATACGCAGTATTTT. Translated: CASSWTGGSDTQYF.

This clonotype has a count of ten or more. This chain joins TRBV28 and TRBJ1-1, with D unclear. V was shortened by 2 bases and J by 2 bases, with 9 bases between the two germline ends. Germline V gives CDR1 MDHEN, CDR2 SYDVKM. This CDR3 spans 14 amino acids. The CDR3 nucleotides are TGTGCCAGCAGTTTACCCTCTCTAAACACTGAAGCTTTCTTT. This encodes CASSLPSLNTEAFF.

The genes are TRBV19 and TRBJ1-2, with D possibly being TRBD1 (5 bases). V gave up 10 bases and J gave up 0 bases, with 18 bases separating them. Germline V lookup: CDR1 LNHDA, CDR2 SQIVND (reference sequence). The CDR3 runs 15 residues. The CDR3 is CATLGSQATNYGYTF. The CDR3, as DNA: TGTGCCACCTTGGGTTCACAGGCGACTAACTATGGCTACACCTTC.